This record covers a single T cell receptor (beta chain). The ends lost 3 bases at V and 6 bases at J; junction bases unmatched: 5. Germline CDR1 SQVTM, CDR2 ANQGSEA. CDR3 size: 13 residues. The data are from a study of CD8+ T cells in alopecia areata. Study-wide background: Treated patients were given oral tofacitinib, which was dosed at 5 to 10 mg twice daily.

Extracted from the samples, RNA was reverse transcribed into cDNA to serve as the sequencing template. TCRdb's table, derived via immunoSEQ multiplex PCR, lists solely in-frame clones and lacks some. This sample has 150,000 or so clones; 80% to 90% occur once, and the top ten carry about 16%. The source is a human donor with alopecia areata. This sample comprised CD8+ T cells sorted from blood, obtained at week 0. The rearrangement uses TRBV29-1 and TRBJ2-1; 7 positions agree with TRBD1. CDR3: CSVDGDSFNEQFF. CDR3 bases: TGCAGCGTTGACGGGGACAGTTTCAATGAGCAGTTCTTC.